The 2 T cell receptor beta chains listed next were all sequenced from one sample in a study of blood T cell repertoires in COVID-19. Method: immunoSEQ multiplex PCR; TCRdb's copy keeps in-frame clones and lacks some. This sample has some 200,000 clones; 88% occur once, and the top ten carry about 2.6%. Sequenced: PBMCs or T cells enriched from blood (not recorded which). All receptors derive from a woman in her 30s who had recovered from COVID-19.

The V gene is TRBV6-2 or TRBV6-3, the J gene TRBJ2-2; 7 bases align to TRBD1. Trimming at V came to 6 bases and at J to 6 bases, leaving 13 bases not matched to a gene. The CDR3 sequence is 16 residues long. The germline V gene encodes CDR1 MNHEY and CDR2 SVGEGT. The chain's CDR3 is CASSLSVDRAPGELFF. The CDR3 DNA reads TGTGCCAGCAGCTTATCCGTTGACAGGGCTCCCGGGGAGCTGTTTTTT.

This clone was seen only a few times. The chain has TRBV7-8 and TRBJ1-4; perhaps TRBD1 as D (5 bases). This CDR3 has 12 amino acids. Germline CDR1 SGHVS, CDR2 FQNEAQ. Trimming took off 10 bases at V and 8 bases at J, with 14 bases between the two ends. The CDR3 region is CATKGKGEKLFF. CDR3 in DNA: TGTGCCACCAAGGGGAAGGGGGAAAAACTGTTTTTT.